This record concerns one T cell receptor (beta chain) sequence. As yet, its antigen is unknown. The sample comes from a study of vaccination effects on CD4 cells after COVID-19. Across the study: Post-vaccine draws lagged the second dose by a median of 72 days.

A 10-day culture period preceded the isolation of CD4+ T cells. The person acquired a PCR-confirmed SARS-CoV-2 infection between March and December 2020. Two doses of BNT162b2 or mRNA-1273 vaccine were administered to participants. The repertoire was sequenced with immunoSEQ multiplex PCR; TCRdb's copy has only in-frame clones and lacks some. The sample holds around 50,000 clones, around 74% seen once. The germline gives CDR1 SGHKS, CDR2 YYEKEE (reference sequence). V lost 0 bases and J lost 0, with 12 bases in between. This CDR3 spans 16 amino acids. V usage is TRBV5-5 and J usage is TRBJ1-2; unclear D gene. The TCR comes from a human donor who had a prior SARS-CoV-2 infection. The source was CD4+ T cells from PBMCs cultured without peptide, collected after COVID-19 vaccination. The CDR3 DNA reads as TGTGCCAGCAGCTTGGCGGGTCAGCTGACTAACTATGGCTACACCTTC. Amino acid sequence: CASSLAGQLTNYGYTF.